The source of this T cell receptor (beta chain) is a study of blood T cells in healthy people across ages. Study-wide results and caveats: Older individuals had lower TCR beta diversity per million T cells (the decline was roughly linear). Diversity estimates from one million T cells were considered underestimates.

There are 16 residues in the CDR3. Germline loops: CDR1 MNHEY, CDR2 SVGEGT. V dropped 6 bases and J dropped 6 bases, with 20 bases sitting between them. Each sample provided at least 5 micrograms of extracted total RNA. Primers used in a second PCR of roughly 6 to 11 cycles were a sample-barcoded 5' primer and a J-beta primer mix. TCRdb re-derived calls from the 5' RACE reads in MiXCR, one entry per CDR3 protein. The repertoire holds just under 900,000 distinct CDR3 sequences, 25% to 35% seen once, with around 15% in the top ten. On this clonotype: Its antigen is still unknown.

The material sequenced was blood. This TCR came from a woman older than 75 in good health. The chain recombines TRBV6-2 or TRBV6-3 with TRBJ2-2; D possibly corresponds to TRBD2 (7 bases). CDR3 DNA sequence: TGTGCCAGCAGGACGGGGGGCCCCAATCTGTCCGGGGAGCTGTTTTTT. As protein: CASRTGGPNLSGELFF.